These 10 T cell receptor beta chains were all obtained from the same sample, sequenced in a study of blood T cell repertoires in COVID-19. Profiled with immunoSEQ multiplex PCR; TCRdb holds only in-frame clones, not every one. The table includes around 140,000 clones, around 84% detected once. Sequences were obtained from PBMCs or T cells enriched from blood (not recorded which). The source of these receptors is a man aged 35-49 years with acute COVID-19.

J is TRBJ2-7 and V is TRBV6-5, with D maybe TRBD1 (6 bases). With 5 bases removed from V and 3 bases from J, the gap between germline ends came to 17 bases. The germline gives CDR1 MNHEY, CDR2 SVGAGI. There are 15 residues in the CDR3. The CDR3 reads CASSTTGLSDYEQYF. CDR3 DNA sequence: TGTGCCAGCAGTACAACAGGGTTATCCGACTACGAGCAGTACTTC.

The V and J genes are TRBV6-5 and TRBJ1-1; a possible D gene is TRBD1 (6 bases). This CDR3 has 14 residues. Per the germline V gene, CDR1 is MNHEY and CDR2 is SVGAGI. V was shortened by 5 bases and J by 0 bases, with 10 bases between the two germline ends. The CDR3 spells CASSPTGLNTEAFF. CDR3 nucleotides: TGTGCCAGCAGTCCGACAGGTCTGAACACTGAAGCTTTCTTT.

This clone was observed a few times. The V and J genes are TRBV27 and TRBJ1-1; perhaps TRBD1 as D (5 bases). The V and J ends lost 3 bases and 5 bases respectively, with 13 bases between them. Per the germline V gene, CDR1 is MNHEY and CDR2 is SMNVEV (reference sequence). The CDR3 extends over 14 amino acids. The CDR3 sequence: CASSFFREDTEAFF. CDR3 bases: TGTGCCAGCAGTTTCTTCAGGGAGGATACTGAAGCTTTCTTT.

The chain couples TRBV7-3 to TRBJ2-7; the match to TRBD2 covers 7 bases. The CDR3 is 13 residues long. Germline V gives CDR1 SGHTA, CDR2 FQGTGA. Trimming took 4 bases from V and 6 from J; bases not matched to a gene: 6. This CDR3 reads CASSSGLEGEQYF. For the CDR3, the DNA is TGTGCCAGCAGCTCCGGACTAGAGGGCGAGCAGTACTTC. Supplemented by reference TRBV7-3 and TRBJ2-7, the full variable domain reads GAGVSQTPSNKVTEKGKYVELRCDPISGHTALYWYRQSLGQGPEFLIYFQGTGAADDSGLPNDRFFAVRPEGSVSTLKIQRTERGDSAVYLCASSSGLEGEQYFGPGTRLTVT.

The genes are TRBV28 and TRBJ2-7; a weak D match, TRBD2 (6 bases). Looked up from germline, CDR1 is MDHEN and CDR2 is SYDVKM. V shed 3 bases and J shed 1 base, with 16 bases lying between them. This CDR3 spans 16 amino acids. The CDR3 nucleotides read TGTGCCAGCAGTTTCTCTCTGAGCGGGCTTTCCTACGAGCAGTACTTC. Protein: CASSFSLSGLSYEQYF.

This clone was recorded at least ten times. The chain joins TRBV24-1 to TRBJ2-5, with 8 bases that match TRBD1. CDR3 size: 15 residues. V dropped 1 base and J dropped 5; count of bases not matched to a gene: 5. Looked up from germline, CDR1 is KGHDR and CDR2 is SFDVKD. CDR3 region: CATSDLVRTGETQYF. CDR3 sequence (DNA): TGTGCCACCAGTGATTTAGTTCGGACAGGGGAGACCCAGTACTTC.

The chain recombines TRBV19 with TRBJ2-1; D perhaps matches TRBD2 (6 bases). The ends were cut back, 6 bases at V and 6 bases at J, with 15 bases in the middle. Germline V gene data show CDR1 as LNHDA and CDR2 as SQIVND (reference sequence). The CDR3 runs to 14 residues. The CDR3 here is CASRSGLFSNEQFF. CDR3 bases: TGTGCCAGTAGAAGCGGGCTGTTCTCCAATGAGCAGTTCTTC.

The V and J genes are TRBV3-1 (or the pseudogene TRBV3-2) and TRBJ1-2; 9 bases map to TRBD1. V lost 0 bases and J lost 6; bases outside the gene matches: 8. The CDR3 has 16 amino acids. Germline V gene sequence: CDR1 LGHDT, CDR2 YNNKEL (reference sequence). The CDR3 reads CASSQDPTGGRDGYTF. CDR3 sequence (DNA): TGTGCCAGCAGCCAAGACCCCACAGGGGGCAGGGATGGCTACACCTTC.

V and J are TRBV5-8 and TRBJ1-2; D remains unclear. The germline V gene has CDR1 SGHTS and CDR2 YDEGEE. V was pared by 1 base and J by 4 bases, with 8 bases between. CDR3 length: 13 amino acids. CDR3 sequence (DNA): TGTGCCAGCAGCTTGTTACAGTCCTATGGCTACACCTTC. This codes for CASSLLQSYGYTF.

V and J are TRBV6-5 and TRBJ2-7; D uncertain. CDR1 and CDR2 from the germline V gene are MNHEY and SVGAGI. This CDR3 spans 14 amino acids. Trimming cost V 4 bases and J 0 bases, with 10 bases left between them. Written as DNA, the CDR3 is TGTGCCAGCAGTTTTCCCGGCGGCTCCTACGAGCAGTACTTC. This translates into CASSFPGGSYEQYF.